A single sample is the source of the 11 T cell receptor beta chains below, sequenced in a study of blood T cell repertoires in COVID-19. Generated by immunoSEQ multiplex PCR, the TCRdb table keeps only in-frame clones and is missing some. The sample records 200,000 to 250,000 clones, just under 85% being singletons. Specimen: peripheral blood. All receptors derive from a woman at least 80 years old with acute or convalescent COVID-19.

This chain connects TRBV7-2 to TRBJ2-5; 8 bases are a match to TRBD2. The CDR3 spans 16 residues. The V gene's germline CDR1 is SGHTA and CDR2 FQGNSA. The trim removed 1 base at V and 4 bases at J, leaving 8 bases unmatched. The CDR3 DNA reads TGTGCCAGCAGCTTAGTTTTTAGCGGGGTCCGAGAGACCCAGTACTTC. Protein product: CASSLVFSGVRETQYF.

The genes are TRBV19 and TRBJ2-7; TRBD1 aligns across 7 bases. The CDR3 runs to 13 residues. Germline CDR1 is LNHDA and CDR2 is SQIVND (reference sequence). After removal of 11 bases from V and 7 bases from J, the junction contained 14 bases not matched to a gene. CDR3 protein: CAWRTTGCYEQYF. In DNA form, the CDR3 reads TGTGCCTGGCGGACGACAGGGTGTTATGAGCAGTACTTC.

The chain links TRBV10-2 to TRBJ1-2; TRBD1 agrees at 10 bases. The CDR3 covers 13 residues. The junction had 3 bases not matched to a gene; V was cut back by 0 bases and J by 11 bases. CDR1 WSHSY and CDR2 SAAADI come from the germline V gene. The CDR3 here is CASSESRQGAYTF. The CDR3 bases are TGCGCCAGCAGTGAGTCGAGACAGGGGGCTTACACCTTC.

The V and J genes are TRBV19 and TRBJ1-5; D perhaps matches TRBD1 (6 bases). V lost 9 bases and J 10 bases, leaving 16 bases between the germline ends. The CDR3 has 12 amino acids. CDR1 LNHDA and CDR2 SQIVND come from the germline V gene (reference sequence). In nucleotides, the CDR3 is TGTGCCAGCCGACAGGCTCTATCTCCCCAGCATTTT. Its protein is CASRQALSPQHF.

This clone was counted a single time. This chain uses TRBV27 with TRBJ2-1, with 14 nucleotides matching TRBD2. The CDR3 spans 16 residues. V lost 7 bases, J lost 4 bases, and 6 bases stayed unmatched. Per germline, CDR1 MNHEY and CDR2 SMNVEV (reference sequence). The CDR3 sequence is CASTFRTSGGYNEQFF. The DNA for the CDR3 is TGTGCCAGCACCTTCCGGACTAGCGGGGGGTACAATGAGCAGTTCTTC.

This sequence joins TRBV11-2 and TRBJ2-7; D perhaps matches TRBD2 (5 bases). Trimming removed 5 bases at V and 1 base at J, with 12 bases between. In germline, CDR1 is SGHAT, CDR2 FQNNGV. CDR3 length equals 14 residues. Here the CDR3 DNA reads TGTGCCAGCAGCCCGATCCGGGGATCCTACGAGCAGTACTTC. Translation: CASSPIRGSYEQYF.

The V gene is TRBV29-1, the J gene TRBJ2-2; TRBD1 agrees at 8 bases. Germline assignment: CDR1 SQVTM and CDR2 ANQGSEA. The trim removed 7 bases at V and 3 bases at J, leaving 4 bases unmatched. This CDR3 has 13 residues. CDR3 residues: CSAGQGYTGELFF. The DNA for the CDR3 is TGCAGCGCCGGACAGGGCTACACCGGGGAGCTGTTTTTT.

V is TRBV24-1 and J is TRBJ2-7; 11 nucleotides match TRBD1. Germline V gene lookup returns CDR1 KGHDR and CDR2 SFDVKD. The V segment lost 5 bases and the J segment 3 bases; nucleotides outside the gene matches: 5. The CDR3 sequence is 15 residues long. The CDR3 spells CATSGAGTGGYEQYF. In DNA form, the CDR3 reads TGTGCCACCAGTGGGGCTGGGACAGGGGGCTACGAGCAGTACTTC.

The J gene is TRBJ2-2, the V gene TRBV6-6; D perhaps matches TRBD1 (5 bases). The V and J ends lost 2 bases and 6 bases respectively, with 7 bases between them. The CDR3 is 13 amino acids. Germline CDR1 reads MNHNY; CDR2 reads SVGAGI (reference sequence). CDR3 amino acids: CASSYGRAGELFF. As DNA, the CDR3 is TGTGCCAGCAGTTACGGCAGGGCCGGGGAGCTGTTTTTT.

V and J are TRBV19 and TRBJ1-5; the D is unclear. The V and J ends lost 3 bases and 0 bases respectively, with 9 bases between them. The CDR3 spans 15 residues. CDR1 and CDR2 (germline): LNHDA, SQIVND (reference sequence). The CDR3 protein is CASSIPGYSNQPQHF. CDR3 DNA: TGTGCCAGTAGTATCCCGGGTTATAGCAATCAGCCCCAGCATTTT.

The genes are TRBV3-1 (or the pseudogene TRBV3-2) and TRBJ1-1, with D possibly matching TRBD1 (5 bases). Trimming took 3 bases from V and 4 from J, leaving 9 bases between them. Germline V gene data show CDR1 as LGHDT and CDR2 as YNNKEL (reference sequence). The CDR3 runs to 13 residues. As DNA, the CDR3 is TGTGCCAGCAGCCAGGGGCCCAGCACTGAAGCTTTCTTT. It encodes CASSQGPSTEAFF.